What follows describes a single TCR beta chain. The antigen is not known. There were only Caucasian adults among the donors, and all lived in Nashville, Tennessee. Germline V lookup: CDR1 SGHRS, CDR2 YFSETQ. V was trimmed by 0 bases and J by 3 bases, leaving 14 bases between them. The CDR3 runs to 16 residues. The source of the sample is a study of shared clonotypes between healthy human individuals. On the study more broadly: Donors consisted of a couple of women and a few men between 18 and 49. Study results and limitations: Genetic and exposure-history diversity was limited by the few donors.

Original processing methods: Junction-only sequences without quality scores came from ImmunoSEQ, so filtering differed. This table comes from immunoSEQ multiplex PCR, and its TCRdb copy is limited to in-frame clones, with some not included. V, J and clone size are those of that table, while D and trimming were read from the DNA. This table holds about 2.4 million clones, approximately 93% found once. Sequencing was carried out using naive CD4+ T cells from PBMCs. Subset indicated: CD45RA+ positively selected. The clonotype comes from a man between 18 and 29 years old in good health. Some clones in this sample may be carry-over from other donors' samples. The chain carries TRBV5-1 and TRBJ2-3; unclear D gene. CDR3 in DNA: TGCGCCAGCAGCTTGGCCCCCGAAGGCCCGACAGATACGCAGTATTTT. It is translated as CASSLAPEGPTDTQYF.